One sample yielded the 7 T cell receptor beta chains listed below, sequenced in a study of shared clonotypes between healthy human individuals. Sequencing used immunoSEQ multiplex PCR; TCRdb keeps in-frame clones, though not all of them. Found here are about half a million clones, 70% to 80% of them singletons; the top ten hold 10% to 15%. Sequencing was carried out using PBMCs. All receptors derive from a woman in her thirties or forties in good health. Some clones in this sample may be carry-over from other donors' samples.

The CDR3, as DNA: TGTGCCAGCAGCCAAACGGCCCAAGAGACCCAGTACTTC. Amino acid sequence: CASSQTAQETQYF. This chain joins TRBV7-2 and TRBJ2-5; no clear D. The CDR3 is 13 amino acids. Trimming left V 5 bases short and J 1 base short, with 8 bases between. Looked up from germline, CDR1 is SGHTA and CDR2 is FQGNSA. Combining the CDR3 with reference TRBV7-2 and TRBJ2-5 gives the whole variable domain GAGVSQSPSNKVTEKGKDVELRCDPISGHTALYWYRQSLGQGLEFLIYFQGNSAPDKSGLPSDRFSAERTGGSVSTLTIQRTQQEDSAVYLCASSQTAQETQYFGPGTRLLVL.

This clone has more than one count but fewer than ten. An end of the junction does not agree with germline; a read error may underlie this. V usage is TRBV7-8 and J usage is TRBJ2-7; 8 bases align to TRBD2. Germline V lookup: CDR1 SGHVS, CDR2 FQNEAQ. The CDR3 is 16 amino acids. CDR3: CASSLSASGSLLGPDF. The CDR3 region has the DNA TGTGCCAGCAGCTTATCCGCCAGCGGGAGTCTTTTAGGGCCGGACTTC. The full variable domain, in which reference TRBV7-8 and TRBJ2-7 provide the parts outside the CDR3, is GAGVSQSPRYKVAKRGQDVALRCDPISGHVSLFWYQQALGQGPEFLTYFQNEAQLDKSGLPSDRFFAERPEGSVSTLKIQRTQQEDSAVYLCASSLSASGSLLGPDFGPGTRLTVT.

The chain combines TRBV21-1 with TRBJ1-1; the table gives TRBD1 as D, unverified against the DNA. TRBV21-1 is a pseudogene. This CDR3 has 17 residues. The CDR3 loop reads CASSKKQGKLLGTEAFF. In DNA form, the CDR3 reads TGTGCCAGCAGCAAGAAACAGGGGAAGTTATTAGGGACTGAAGCTTTCTTT.

The chain uses TRBV5-4 and TRBJ2-1; no reliable D call. CDR3 length equals 13 residues. Trimming left V 0 bases short and J 9 bases short, with 10 bases between. Germline-derived CDR1 and CDR2 are SGHNT and YYREEE (reference sequence). CDR3: CASSLDQTGEQFF. DNA for the CDR3: TGTGCCAGCAGCTTGGACCAGACCGGTGAGCAGTTCTTC.

This clone is medium-sized within its sample. V is TRBV6-4 and J is TRBJ2-4; TRBD2 agrees at 8 bases. Germline-derived CDR1 and CDR2 are MRHNA and SNTAGT. V was pared by 3 bases and J by 5 bases, with 0 bases of the junction left unmatched. The CDR3 extends over 13 amino acids. The CDR3 nucleotides are TGTGCCAGCAGTGAGACTAGCGAAAACATTCAGTACTTC. Amino acids: CASSETSENIQYF.

This clone appeared a single time. This sequence joins TRBV20-1 and TRBJ2-7; D is unclear. V dropped 3 bases and J dropped 3 bases, with 3 bases sitting between them. CDR3 size: 10 residues. CDR1 and CDR2 (germline): DFQATT, SNEGSKA (reference sequence). CDR3 loop: CSASVYEQYF. In DNA, the CDR3 is TGCAGTGCTAGTGTCTACGAGCAGTACTTC.

This clone appeared many times. V usage is TRBV21-1 and J usage is TRBJ2-7. TRBV21-1 is a known pseudogene. This CDR3 contains 15 residues. In nucleotides, the CDR3 is TGTGCCAGCAGGGGAAAGAGGACCCCATCCTACGAGCAGTACTTC. It translates to CASRGKRTPSYEQYF.